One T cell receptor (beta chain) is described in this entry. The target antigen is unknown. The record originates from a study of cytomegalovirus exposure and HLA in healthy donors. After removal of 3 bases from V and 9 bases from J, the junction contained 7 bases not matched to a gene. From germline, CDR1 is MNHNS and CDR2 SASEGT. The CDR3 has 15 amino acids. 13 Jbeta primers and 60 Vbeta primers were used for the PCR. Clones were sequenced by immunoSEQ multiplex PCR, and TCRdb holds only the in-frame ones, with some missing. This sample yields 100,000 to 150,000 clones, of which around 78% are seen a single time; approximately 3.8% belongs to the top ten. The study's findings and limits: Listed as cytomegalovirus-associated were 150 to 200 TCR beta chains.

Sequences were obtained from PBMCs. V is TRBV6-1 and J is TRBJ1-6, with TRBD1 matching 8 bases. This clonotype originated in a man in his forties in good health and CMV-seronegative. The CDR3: CASSDSIQGVSPLHF. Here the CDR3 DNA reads TGTGCCAGCAGTGACTCAATACAGGGGGTTTCACCCCTCCACTTT.